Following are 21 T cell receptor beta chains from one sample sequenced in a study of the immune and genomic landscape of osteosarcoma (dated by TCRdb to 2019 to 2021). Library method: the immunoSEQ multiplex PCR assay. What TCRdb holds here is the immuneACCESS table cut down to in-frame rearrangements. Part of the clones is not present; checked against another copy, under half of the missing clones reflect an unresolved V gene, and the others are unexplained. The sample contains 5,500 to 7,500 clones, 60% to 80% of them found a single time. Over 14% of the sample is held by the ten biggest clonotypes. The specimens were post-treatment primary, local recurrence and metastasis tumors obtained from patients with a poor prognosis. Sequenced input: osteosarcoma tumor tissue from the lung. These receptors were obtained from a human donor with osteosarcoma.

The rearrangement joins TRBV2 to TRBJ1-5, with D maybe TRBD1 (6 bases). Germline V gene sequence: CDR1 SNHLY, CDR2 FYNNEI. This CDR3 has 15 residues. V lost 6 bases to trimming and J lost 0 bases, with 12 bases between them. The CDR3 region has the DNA TGTGCCAGCAGGGGGGGGCAGGCTAGCAATCAGCCCCAGCATTTT. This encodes CASRGGQASNQPQHF.

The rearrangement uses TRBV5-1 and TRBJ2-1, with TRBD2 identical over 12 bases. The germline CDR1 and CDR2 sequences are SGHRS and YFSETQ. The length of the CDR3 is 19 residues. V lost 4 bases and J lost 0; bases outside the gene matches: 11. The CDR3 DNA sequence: TGCGCCAGCAGCGGGGGACTAGCGGGCCCGATAAGCTCCTACAATGAGCAGTTCTTC. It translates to CASSGGLAGPISSYNEQFF.

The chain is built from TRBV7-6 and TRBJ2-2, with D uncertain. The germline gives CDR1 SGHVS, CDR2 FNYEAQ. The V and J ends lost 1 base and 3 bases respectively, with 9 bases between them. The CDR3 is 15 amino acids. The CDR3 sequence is CASSLEGAYTGELFF. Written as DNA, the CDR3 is TGTGCCAGCAGCTTAGAAGGAGCATACACCGGGGAGCTGTTTTTT.

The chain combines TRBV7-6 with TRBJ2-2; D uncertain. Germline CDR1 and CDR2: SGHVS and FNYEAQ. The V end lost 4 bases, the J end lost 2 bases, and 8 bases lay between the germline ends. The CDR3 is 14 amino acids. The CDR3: CASSSTLNTGELFF. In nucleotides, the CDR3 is TGTGCCAGCAGCTCGACACTTAACACCGGGGAGCTGTTTTTT.

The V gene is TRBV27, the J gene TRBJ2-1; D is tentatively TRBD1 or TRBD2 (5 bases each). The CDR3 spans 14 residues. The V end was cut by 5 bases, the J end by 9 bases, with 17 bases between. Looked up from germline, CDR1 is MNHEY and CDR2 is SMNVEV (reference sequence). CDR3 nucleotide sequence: TGTGCCAGCAGTCCCGGGACCTCTAATTTTGAGCAGTTCTTC. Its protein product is CASSPGTSNFEQFF.

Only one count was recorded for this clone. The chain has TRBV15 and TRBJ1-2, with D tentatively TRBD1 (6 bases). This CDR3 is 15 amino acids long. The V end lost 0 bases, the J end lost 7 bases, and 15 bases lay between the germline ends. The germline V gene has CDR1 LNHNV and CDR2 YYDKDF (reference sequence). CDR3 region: CATSREGGLVSGYTF. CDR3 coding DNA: TGTGCCACCAGCAGAGAGGGGGGGCTGGTTAGTGGCTACACCTTC.

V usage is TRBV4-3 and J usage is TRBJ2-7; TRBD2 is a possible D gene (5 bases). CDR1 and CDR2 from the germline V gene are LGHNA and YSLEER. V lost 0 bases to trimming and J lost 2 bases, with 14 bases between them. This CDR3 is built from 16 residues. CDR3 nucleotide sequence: TGCGCCAGCAGCCAAGAGTCTTGGGGAGCAGCCTACGAGCAGTACTTC. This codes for CASSQESWGAAYEQYF.

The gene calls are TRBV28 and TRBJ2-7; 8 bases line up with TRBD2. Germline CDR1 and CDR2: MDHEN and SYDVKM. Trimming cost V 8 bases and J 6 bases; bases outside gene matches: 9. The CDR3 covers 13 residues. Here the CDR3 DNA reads TGTGCCAGCGGGCCGGGACTAGAACGCGAGCAGTACTTC. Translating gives CASGPGLEREQYF.

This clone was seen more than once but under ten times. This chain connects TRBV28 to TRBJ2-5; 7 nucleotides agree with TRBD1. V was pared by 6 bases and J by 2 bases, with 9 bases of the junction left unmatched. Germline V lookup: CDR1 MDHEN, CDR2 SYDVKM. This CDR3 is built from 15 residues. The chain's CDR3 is CASSPTPTGQETQYF. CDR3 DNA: TGTGCCAGCAGCCCGACCCCGACAGGGCAAGAGACCCAGTACTTC. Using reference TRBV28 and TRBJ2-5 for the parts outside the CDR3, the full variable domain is DVKVTQSSRYLVKRTGEKVFLECVQDMDHENMFWYRQDPGLGLRLIYFSYDVKMKEKGDIPEGYSVSREKKERFSLILESASTNQTSMYLCASSPTPTGQETQYFGPGTRLLVL.

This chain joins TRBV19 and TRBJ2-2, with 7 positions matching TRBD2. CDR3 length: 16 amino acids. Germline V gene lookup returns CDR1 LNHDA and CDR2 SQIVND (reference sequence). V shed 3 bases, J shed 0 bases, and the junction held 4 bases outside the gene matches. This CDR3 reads CASSMGSGSNTGELFF. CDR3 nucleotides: TGTGCCAGTAGTATGGGTAGCGGGTCGAACACCGGGGAGCTGTTTTTT.

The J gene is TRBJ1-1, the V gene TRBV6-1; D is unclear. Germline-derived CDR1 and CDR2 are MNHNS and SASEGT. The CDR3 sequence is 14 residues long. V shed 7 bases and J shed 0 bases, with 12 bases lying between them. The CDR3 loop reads CASTKYLLNTEAFF. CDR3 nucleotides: TGTGCCAGCACTAAATACCTTCTGAACACTGAAGCTTTCTTT.

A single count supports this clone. The CDR3 protein is CASSPPGPYTQYF. CDR3 coding DNA: TGTGCCAGCAGTCCTCCTGGACCTTATACGCAGTATTTT. This chain connects TRBV6-5 to TRBJ2-3; D is undetermined. The V gene's germline CDR1 is MNHEY and CDR2 SVGAGI. Trimming stripped 5 bases from V and 7 bases from J, with 13 bases between. The CDR3 runs 13 residues.

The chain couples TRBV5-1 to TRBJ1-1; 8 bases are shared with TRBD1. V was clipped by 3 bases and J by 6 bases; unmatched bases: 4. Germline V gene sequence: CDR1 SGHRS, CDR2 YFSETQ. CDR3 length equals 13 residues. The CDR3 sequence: CASSSTGGAEAFF. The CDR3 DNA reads TGCGCCAGCAGCTCAACAGGGGGGGCTGAAGCTTTCTTT.

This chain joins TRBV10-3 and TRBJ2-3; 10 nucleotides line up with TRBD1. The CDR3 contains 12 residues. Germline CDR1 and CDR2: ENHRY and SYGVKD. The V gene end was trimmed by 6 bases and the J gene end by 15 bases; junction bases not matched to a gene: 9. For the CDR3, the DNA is TGTGCCATCAGCGCGACCGGGACAGGGGTATATTTT. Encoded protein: CAISATGTGVYF.

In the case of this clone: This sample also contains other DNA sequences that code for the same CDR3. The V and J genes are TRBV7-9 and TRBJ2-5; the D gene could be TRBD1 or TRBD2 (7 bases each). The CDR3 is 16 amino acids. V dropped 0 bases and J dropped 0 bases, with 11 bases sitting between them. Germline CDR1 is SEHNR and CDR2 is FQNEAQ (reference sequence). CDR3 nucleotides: TGTGCCAGCAGCTTAGCGAGCGGGACAGACCAAGAGACCCAGTACTTC. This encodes CASSLASGTDQETQYF. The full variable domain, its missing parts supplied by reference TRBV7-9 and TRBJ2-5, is DTGVSQNPRHKITKRGQNVTFRCDPISEHNRLYWYRQTLGQGPEFLTYFQNEAQLEKSRLLSDRFSAERPKGSFSTLEIQRTEQGDSAMYLCASSLASGTDQETQYFGPGTRLLVL.

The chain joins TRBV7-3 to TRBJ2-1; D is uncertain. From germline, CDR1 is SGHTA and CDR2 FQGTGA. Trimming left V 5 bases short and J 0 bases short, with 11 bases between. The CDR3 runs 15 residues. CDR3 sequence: CASSPRMVSYNEQFF. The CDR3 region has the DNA TGTGCCAGCAGCCCAAGGATGGTCTCCTACAATGAGCAGTTCTTC.

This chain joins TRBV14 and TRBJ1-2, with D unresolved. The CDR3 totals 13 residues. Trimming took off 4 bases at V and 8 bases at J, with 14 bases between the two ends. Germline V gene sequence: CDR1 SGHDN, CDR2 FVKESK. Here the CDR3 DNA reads TGTGCCAGCAGCCCCACCTACGCGCGGGGCTACACCTTC. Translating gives CASSPTYARGYTF.

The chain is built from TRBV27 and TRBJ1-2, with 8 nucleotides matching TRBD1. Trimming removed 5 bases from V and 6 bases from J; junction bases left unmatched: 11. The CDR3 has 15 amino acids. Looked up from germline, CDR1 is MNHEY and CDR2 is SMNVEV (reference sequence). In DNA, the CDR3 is TGTGCCAGCAGTCCCACTCGACAGGGGAGAGATGGCTACACCTTC. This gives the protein CASSPTRQGRDGYTF.

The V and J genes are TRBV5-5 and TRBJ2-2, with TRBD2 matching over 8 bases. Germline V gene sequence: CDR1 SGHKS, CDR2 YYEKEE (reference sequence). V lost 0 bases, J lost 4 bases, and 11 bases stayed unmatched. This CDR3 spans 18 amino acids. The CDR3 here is CASSLAAGGPSGTGELFF. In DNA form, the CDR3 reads TGTGCCAGCAGCTTGGCTGCGGGAGGCCCTTCGGGCACCGGGGAGCTGTTTTTT.

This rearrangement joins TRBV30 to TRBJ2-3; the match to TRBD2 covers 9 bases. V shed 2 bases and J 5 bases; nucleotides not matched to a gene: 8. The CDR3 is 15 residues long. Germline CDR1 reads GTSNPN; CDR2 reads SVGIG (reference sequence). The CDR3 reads CAWSTPLAGIDTQYF. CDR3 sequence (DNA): TGTGCCTGGAGTACCCCCCTAGCGGGGATAGATACGCAGTATTTT.

The CDR3 DNA is TGTGCCAGCAGCGTACAGAGGAACACTGAAGCTTTCTTT. This gives the protein CASSVQRNTEAFF. The chain joins TRBV11-2 to TRBJ1-1; D not resolved. V shed 5 bases and J shed 1 base, with 8 bases lying between them. Looked up from germline, CDR1 is SGHAT and CDR2 is FQNNGV. This CDR3 spans 13 amino acids.